These 16 T cell receptor beta chains share one sample of origin, sequenced in a study of T cell responses to AZD1222 COVID-19 vaccine. The repertoire was sequenced with immunoSEQ multiplex PCR; TCRdb's copy has only in-frame clones and lacks some. The table shows around 130,000 clones, with around 94% occurring only once. Sequenced here: peripheral blood, sampled on day 0 of AZD1222 vaccination. These receptors came from an adult in good health.

The V gene is TRBV11-2, the J gene TRBJ2-5; 14 bases fit TRBD2. V shed 8 bases, J shed 9 bases, and the junction held 8 bases outside the gene matches. CDR1 is SGHAT and CDR2 is FQNNGV in the germline V gene. The CDR3 runs to 14 residues. The CDR3 sequence: CASGRLAGGPAQYF. The CDR3, as DNA: TGTGCCAGCGGAAGACTAGCGGGAGGGCCCGCCCAGTACTTC. The full variable domain, rest sourced from reference TRBV11-2 and TRBJ2-5, is EAGVAQSPRYKIIEKRQSVAFWCNPISGHATLYWYQQILGQGPKLLIQFQNNGVVDDSQLPKDRFSAERLKGVDSTLKIQPAKLEDSAVYLCASGRLAGGPAQYFGPGTRLLVL.

The rearrangement uses TRBV27 and TRBJ2-7; possible D gene TRBD2, 7 bases. The CDR3 is 16 residues long. Trimming left V 3 bases short and J 2 bases short, with 17 bases between. The germline V gene has CDR1 MNHEY and CDR2 SMNVEV (reference sequence). CDR3 sequence reads: CASSLRRGRGTYEQYF. The CDR3 region has the DNA TGTGCCAGCAGTTTGAGGCGGGGGCGGGGGACCTACGAGCAGTACTTC.

The chain recombines TRBV18 with TRBJ2-3; TRBD2 agrees at 8 bases. V was pared by 1 base and J by 4 bases, with 10 bases of the junction left unmatched. Looked up from germline, CDR1 is KGHSH and CDR2 is LQKENI. This CDR3 region has 17 residues. The CDR3 region is CASSPLGSGSGADTQYF. The CDR3 DNA reads as TGTGCCAGCTCACCACTGGGCAGCGGGAGTGGGGCAGATACGCAGTATTTT. Looking up the rest from reference TRBV18 and TRBJ2-3 gives the full variable domain: NAGVMQNPRHLVRRRGQEARLRCSPMKGHSHVYWYRQLPEEGLKFMVYLQKENIIDESGMPKERFSAEFPKEGPSILRIQQVVRGDSAAYFCASSPLGSGSGADTQYFGPGTRLTVL.

V gene TRBV9 combines with J gene TRBJ2-3; TRBD1 matches 7 bases. CDR1 is SGDLS and CDR2 is YYNGEE in the germline V gene. This CDR3 region has 15 residues. J gave up 7 bases and V 0 bases, and 8 bases lay outside the gene matches. The CDR3 DNA is TGTGCCAGCAGCGTAGGGGACAGACCCCTCTATACGCAGTATTTT. Translating it yields CASSVGDRPLYTQYF.

This clone was seen only once. The rearrangement joins TRBV6-5 to TRBJ1-1, with unresolved D. CDR3 length: 11 amino acids. Germline values: CDR1 MNHEY, CDR2 SVGAGI. Trimming left V 7 bases short and J 4 bases short, with 7 bases between. CDR3 nucleotides: TGTGCCAGCACTATGGGCACTGAAGCTTTCTTT. The encoded protein is CASTMGTEAFF.

This clone has a handful of counts. The V gene is TRBV25-1, the J gene TRBJ2-1; D unclear. Germline V CDR1 and CDR2: MGHDK, SYGVNS. V dropped 3 bases and J dropped 8 bases, with 14 bases sitting between them. The CDR3 runs to 14 residues. CDR3 nucleotides: TGTGCCAGCAGTGACCCGCCCCCTAGACATGAGCAGTTCTTC. It encodes CASSDPPPRHEQFF.

The chain uses TRBV27 and TRBJ1-1; TRBD1 is a possible D gene (6 bases). CDR1 is MNHEY and CDR2 is SMNVEV in the germline V gene (reference sequence). The length of the CDR3 is 12 residues. V was trimmed by 4 bases and J by 4 bases, leaving 7 bases between them. CDR3 sequence (DNA): TGTGCCAGCAGTTCAGGGGCCACTGAAGCTTTCTTT. As protein: CASSSGATEAFF.

The chain has TRBV19 and TRBJ1-5, with 7 bases aligning to TRBD1. The CDR3 has 13 residues. V was pared by 9 bases and J by 2 bases, with 4 bases of the junction left unmatched. The germline gives CDR1 LNHDA, CDR2 SQIVND (reference sequence). For the CDR3, the DNA is TGTGCCAGCCGAGGGGGCGGCAATCAGCCCCAGCATTTT. Its protein product is CASRGGGNQPQHF.

This clone was observed a single time. The V call is TRBV12-3 or TRBV12-4, the J call TRBJ1-2; perhaps TRBD1 as D (6 bases). The CDR3 totals 13 residues. V was clipped by 7 bases and J by 3 bases, with 12 bases between them. CDR3 sequence: CASTGDGDYGYTF. As DNA, the CDR3 is TGTGCCAGCACAGGGGACGGGGACTATGGCTACACCTTC.

This chain uses TRBV15 with TRBJ1-1; 8 nucleotides match TRBD1. This CDR3 is 14 amino acids long. The V gene's germline CDR1 is LNHNV and CDR2 YYDKDF (reference sequence). V gave up 0 bases and J gave up 7 bases; unmatched junction bases: 4. DNA of the CDR3: TGTGCCACCAGCAGAGAGCAGGGGGCCGGTGAAGCTTTCTTT. Translating gives CATSREQGAGEAFF. Variable domain in full (rest from reference TRBV15 and TRBJ1-1): DAMVIQNPRYQVTQFGKPVTLSCSQTLNHNVMYWYQQKSSQAPKLLFHYYDKDFNNEADTPDNFQSRRPNTSFCFLDIRSPGLGDTAMYLCATSREQGAGEAFFGQGTRLTVV.

This CDR3 reads CASSLGGGPGGYTF. The CDR3 nucleotides are TGTGCCAGCAGCTTAGGAGGGGGGCCGGGTGGCTACACCTTC. The chain has TRBV7-2 and TRBJ1-2; possibly TRBD1 for D (6 bases). The CDR3 covers 14 residues. V lost 1 base to trimming and J lost 7 bases, with 13 bases between them. The germline CDR1 and CDR2 sequences are SGHTA and FQGNSA.

The rearrangement joins TRBV9 to TRBJ1-3, with 10 bases lining up with TRBD1. Germline loops: CDR1 SGDLS, CDR2 YYNGEE. This CDR3 comprises 13 residues. The V segment lost 7 bases and the J segment 2 bases; nucleotides outside the gene matches: 0. The CDR3: CASGQGAGNTIYF. In nucleotides, the CDR3 is TGTGCCAGCGGACAGGGGGCTGGAAACACCATATATTTT.

The J gene is TRBJ1-6, the V gene TRBV27; D is possibly TRBD1 (5 bases). The ends were cut back, 8 bases at V and 4 bases at J, with 27 bases in the middle. Germline V lookup: CDR1 MNHEY, CDR2 SMNVEV (reference sequence). The CDR3 is 19 amino acids. The CDR3 nucleotides are TGTGCCAGCTGGCCCTTAGTCGACAGTGTAGACCTTTATAATTCACCCCTCCACTTT. This codes for CASWPLVDSVDLYNSPLHF.

The gene calls are TRBV29-1 and TRBJ1-1; D is unresolved. Looked up from germline, CDR1 is SQVTM and CDR2 is ANQGSEA. V dropped 4 bases and J dropped 0 bases, with 6 bases sitting between them. CDR3 length: 12 amino acids. CDR3 loop: CSVVLVNTEAFF. The CDR3 nucleotides read TGCAGCGTTGTCTTAGTGAACACTGAAGCTTTCTTT.

CDR3 sequence reads: CSAGQLNTEAFF. The CDR3 coding sequence is TGCAGCGCTGGACAGCTGAACACTGAAGCTTTCTTT. V usage is TRBV29-1 and J usage is TRBJ1-1, with D possibly matching TRBD1 (6 bases). CDR3 size: 12 residues. Germline loops: CDR1 SQVTM, CDR2 ANQGSEA. The V end lost 7 bases, the J end lost 0 bases, and 9 bases lay between the germline ends. The variable domain in full, with the rest retrieved from reference TRBV29-1 and TRBJ1-1, is SAVISQKPSRDICQRGTSLTIQCQVDSQVTMMFWYRQQPGQSLTLIATANQGSEATYESGFVIDKFPISRPNLTFSTLTVSNMSPEDSSIYLCSAGQLNTEAFFGQGTRLTVV.

The chain combines TRBV27 with TRBJ2-3, with 8 positions matching TRBD2. The germline gives CDR1 MNHEY, CDR2 SMNVEV (reference sequence). After removal of 6 bases from V and 3 bases from J, the junction contained 11 bases not matched to a gene. The CDR3 consists of 16 residues. The CDR3 is CASSRLPGLETDTQYF. Written as DNA, the CDR3 is TGTGCCAGCAGCCGATTACCGGGACTAGAGACAGATACGCAGTATTTT.